The subject of this entry is one T cell receptor beta chain. Each CDR3 protein gets one entry in TCRdb, which reprocessed the 5' RACE reads and gives no DNA. Its listing shows about 380,000 distinct CDR3 sequences. The data derive from a study of monozygotic twins with inflammatory bowel disease. The sequenced sample was blood. The sequence was collected from a human donor with ulcerative colitis or Crohn's disease, or a healthy co-twin of an affected twin (not recorded which).

The CDR3 region is CSVEGSTVNYGYTF. This chain connects TRBV29-1 to TRBJ1-2. The germline V gene encodes CDR1 SQVTM and CDR2 ANQGSEA. This CDR3 has 14 residues. The whole variable domain, remainder taken from reference TRBV29-1 and TRBJ1-2, is SAVISQKPSRDICQRGTSLTIQCQVDSQVTMMFWYRQQPGQSLTLIATANQGSEATYESGFVIDKFPISRPNLTFSTLTVSNMSPEDSSIYLCSVEGSTVNYGYTFGSGTRLTVV.